This T cell receptor beta chain was found in a study of T cells in Graves' hyperthyroidism and ophthalmopathy. Germline CDR1 and CDR2: MNHGY and SVAAGI. V was pared by 3 bases and J by 0 bases, with 3 bases of the junction left unmatched. The CDR3 is 15 residues long. Patients with ophthalmopathy all had a Clinical Activity Score of at least 3, a NOSPECS grade of at least 4 and duration under 3 months. This clonotype came up a few times. Authors of the study amplified TCR beta CDR3 regions from RNA transcripts. Using the HTBI primer set, a first-round RT-PCR was run on the TCR CDR3. One entry per CDR3 protein results from TCRdb running MiXCR on the multiplex PCR reads. The sample has 550,000 to 600,000 distinct CDR3 sequences; more than 13% are singletons.

Source material: blood. The chain recombines TRBV6-9 with TRBJ1-1, with 8 nucleotides matching TRBD1. This sequence was found in a woman in her late teens or twenties with Graves' ophthalmopathy. The CDR3 DNA is TGTGCCAGCAGTTACCCGGGACAGGTGAACACTGAAGCTTTCTTT. Residues: CASSYPGQVNTEAFF.